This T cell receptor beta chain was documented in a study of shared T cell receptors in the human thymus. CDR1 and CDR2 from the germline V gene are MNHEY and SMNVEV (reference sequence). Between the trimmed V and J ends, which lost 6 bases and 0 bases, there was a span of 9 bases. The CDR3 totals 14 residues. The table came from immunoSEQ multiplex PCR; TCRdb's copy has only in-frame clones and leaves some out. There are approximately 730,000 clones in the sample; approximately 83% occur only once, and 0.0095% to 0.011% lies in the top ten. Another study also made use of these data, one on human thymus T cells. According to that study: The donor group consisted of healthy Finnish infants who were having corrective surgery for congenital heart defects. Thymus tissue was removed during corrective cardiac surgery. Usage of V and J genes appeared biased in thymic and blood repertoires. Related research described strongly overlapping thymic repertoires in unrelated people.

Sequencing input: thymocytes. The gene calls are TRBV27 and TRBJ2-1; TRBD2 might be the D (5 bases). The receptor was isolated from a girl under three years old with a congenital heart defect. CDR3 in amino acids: CASRPGSSYNEQFF. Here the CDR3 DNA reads TGTGCCAGCAGACCTGGGAGCTCCTACAATGAGCAGTTCTTC.